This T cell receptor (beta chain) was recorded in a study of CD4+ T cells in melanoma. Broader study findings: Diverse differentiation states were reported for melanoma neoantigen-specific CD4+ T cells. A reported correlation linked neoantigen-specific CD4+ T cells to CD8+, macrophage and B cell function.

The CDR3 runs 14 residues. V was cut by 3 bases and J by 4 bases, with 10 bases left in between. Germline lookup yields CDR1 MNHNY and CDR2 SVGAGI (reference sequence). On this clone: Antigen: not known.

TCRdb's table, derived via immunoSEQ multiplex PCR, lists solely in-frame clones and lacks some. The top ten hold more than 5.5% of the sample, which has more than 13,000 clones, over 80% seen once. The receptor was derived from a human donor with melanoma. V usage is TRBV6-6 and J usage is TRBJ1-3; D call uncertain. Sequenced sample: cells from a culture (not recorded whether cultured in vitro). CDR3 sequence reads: CASSYTDHGNTIYF. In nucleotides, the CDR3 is TGTGCCAGCAGTTATACGGATCACGGAAACACCATATATTTT.